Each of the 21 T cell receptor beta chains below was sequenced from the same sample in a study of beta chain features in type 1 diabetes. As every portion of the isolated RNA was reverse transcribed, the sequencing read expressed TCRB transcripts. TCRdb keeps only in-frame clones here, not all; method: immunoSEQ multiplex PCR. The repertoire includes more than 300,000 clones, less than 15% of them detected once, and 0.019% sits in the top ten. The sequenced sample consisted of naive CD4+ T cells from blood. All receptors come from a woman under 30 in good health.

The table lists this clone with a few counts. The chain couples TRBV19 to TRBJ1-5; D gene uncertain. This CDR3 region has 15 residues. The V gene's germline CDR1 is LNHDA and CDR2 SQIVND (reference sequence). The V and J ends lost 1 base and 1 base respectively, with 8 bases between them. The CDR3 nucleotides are TGTGCCAGTAGTATAGTAGGACTGAGCAATCAGCCCCAGCATTTT. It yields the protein CASSIVGLSNQPQHF.

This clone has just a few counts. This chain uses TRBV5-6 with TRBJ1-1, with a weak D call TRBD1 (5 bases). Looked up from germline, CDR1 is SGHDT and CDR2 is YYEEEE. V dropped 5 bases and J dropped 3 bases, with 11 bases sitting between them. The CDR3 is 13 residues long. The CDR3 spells CASRAGRYTEAFF. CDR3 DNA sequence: TGTGCCAGCAGGGCAGGGCGGTACACTGAAGCTTTCTTT.

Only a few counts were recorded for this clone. CDR3 sequence: CASSLGLAGYYEQYF. In DNA form, the CDR3 reads TGCGCCAGCAGCCTGGGACTAGCGGGGTACTACGAGCAGTACTTC. V gene TRBV4-3 combines with J gene TRBJ2-7, with 13 positions matching TRBD2. Per germline, CDR1 LGHNA and CDR2 YSLEER. There are 15 residues in the CDR3. V lost 4 bases, J lost 3 bases, and 3 bases stayed unmatched.

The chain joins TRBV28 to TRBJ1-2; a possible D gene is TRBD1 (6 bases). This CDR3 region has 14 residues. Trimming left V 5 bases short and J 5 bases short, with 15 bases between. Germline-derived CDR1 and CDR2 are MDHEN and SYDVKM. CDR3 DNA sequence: TGTGCCAGCAGTCCAGGGGCGGCGCGTTATGGCTACACCTTC. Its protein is CASSPGAARYGYTF.

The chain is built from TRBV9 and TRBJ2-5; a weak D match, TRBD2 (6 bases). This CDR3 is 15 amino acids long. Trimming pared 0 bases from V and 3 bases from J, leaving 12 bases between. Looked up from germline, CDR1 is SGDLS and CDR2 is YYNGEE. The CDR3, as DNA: TGTGCCAGCAGCGTAGACGGGAGAATGGAAGAGACCCAGTACTTC. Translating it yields CASSVDGRMEETQYF.

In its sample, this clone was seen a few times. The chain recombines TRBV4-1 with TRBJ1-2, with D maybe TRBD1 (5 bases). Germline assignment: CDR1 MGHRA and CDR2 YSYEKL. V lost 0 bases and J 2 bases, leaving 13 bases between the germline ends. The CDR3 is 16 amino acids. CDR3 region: CASSQDRGRGNYGYTF. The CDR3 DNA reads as TGCGCCAGCAGCCAAGATCGAGGGAGGGGAAACTATGGCTACACCTTC.

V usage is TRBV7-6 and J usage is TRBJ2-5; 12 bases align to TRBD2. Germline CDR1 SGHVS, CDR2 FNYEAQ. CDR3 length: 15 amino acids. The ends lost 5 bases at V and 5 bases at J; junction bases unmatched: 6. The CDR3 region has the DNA TGTGCCAGCAGCCTCTCTAGCGGGAGGGGGGAGACCCAGTACTTC. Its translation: CASSLSSGRGETQYF.

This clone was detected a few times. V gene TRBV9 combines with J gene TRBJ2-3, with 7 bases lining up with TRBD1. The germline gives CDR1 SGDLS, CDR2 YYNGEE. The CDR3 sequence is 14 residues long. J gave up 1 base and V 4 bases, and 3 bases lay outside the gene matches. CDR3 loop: CASSPGQGTDTQYF. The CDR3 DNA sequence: TGTGCCAGCAGCCCTGGACAGGGCACAGATACGCAGTATTTT.

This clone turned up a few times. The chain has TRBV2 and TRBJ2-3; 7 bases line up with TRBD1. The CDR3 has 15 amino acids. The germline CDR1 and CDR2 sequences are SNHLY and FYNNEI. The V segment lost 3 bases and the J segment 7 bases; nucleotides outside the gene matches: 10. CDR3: CASSEVGQNGYTQYF. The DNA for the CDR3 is TGTGCCAGCAGTGAGGTGGGACAGAATGGGTATACGCAGTATTTT.

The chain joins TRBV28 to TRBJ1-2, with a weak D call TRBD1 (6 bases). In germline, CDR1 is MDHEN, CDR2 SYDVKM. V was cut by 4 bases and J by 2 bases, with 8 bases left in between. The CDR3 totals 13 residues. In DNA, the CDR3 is TGTGCCAGCAGTTATGGACAGAACTATGGCTACACCTTC. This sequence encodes CASSYGQNYGYTF.

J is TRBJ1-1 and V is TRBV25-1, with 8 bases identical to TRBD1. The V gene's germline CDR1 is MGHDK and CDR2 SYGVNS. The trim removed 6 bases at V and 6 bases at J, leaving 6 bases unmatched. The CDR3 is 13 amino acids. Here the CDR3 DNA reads TGTGCCAGCAGAGGCAGGGGGCTTGCTGAAGCTTTCTTT. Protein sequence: CASRGRGLAEAFF.

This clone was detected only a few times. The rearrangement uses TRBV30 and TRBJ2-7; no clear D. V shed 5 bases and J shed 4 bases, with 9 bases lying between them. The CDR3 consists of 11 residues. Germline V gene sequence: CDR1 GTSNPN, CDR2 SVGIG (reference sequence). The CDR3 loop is CAWQDRYEQYF. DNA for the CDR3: TGTGCCTGGCAGGATCGTTACGAGCAGTACTTC. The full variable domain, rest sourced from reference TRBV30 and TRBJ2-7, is SQTIHQWPATLVQPVGSPLSLECTVEGTSNPNLYWYRQAAGRGLQLLFYSVGIGQISSEVPQNLSASRPQDRQFILSSKKLLLSDSGFYLCAWQDRYEQYFGPGTRLTVT.

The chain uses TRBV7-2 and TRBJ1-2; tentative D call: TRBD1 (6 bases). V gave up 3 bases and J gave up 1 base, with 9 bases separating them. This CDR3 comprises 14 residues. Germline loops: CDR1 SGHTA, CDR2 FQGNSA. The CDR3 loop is CASSFSGDNYGYTF. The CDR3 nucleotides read TGTGCCAGCAGCTTCTCAGGGGATAACTATGGCTACACCTTC.

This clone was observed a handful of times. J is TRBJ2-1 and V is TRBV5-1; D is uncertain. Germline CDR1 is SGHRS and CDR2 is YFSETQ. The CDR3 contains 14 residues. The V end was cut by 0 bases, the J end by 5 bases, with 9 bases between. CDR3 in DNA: TGCGCCAGCAGCTTGGTTGGCAACAACAATGAGCAGTTCTTC. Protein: CASSLVGNNNEQFF.

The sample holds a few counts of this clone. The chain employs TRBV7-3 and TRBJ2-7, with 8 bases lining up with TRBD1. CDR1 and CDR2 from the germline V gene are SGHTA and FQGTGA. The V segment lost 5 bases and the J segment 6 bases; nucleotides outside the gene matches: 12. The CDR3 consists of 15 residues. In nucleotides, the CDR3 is TGTGCCAGCAGCCCTTCCTCCGGGACAGGAACCGAGCAGTACTTC. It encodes CASSPSSGTGTEQYF. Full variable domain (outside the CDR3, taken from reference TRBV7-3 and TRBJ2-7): GAGVSQTPSNKVTEKGKYVELRCDPISGHTALYWYRQSLGQGPEFLIYFQGTGAADDSGLPNDRFFAVRPEGSVSTLKIQRTERGDSAVYLCASSPSSGTGTEQYFGPGTRLTVT.

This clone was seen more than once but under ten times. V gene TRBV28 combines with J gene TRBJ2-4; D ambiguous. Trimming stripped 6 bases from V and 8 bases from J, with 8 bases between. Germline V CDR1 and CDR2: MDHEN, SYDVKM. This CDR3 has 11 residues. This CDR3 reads CASSRPHIQYF. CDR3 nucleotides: TGTGCCAGCAGCCGTCCCCACATTCAGTACTTC.

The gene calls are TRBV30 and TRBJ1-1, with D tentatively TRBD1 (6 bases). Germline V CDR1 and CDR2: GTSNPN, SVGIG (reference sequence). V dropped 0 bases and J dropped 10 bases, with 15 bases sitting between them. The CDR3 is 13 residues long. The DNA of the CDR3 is TGTGCCTGGAGTGTCAGAGGGAGCAGGGGAGCTTTCTTT. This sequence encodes CAWSVRGSRGAFF. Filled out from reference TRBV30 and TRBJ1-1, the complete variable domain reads SQTIHQWPATLVQPVGSPLSLECTVEGTSNPNLYWYRQAAGRGLQLLFYSVGIGQISSEVPQNLSASRPQDRQFILSSKKLLLSDSGFYLCAWSVRGSRGAFFGQGTRLTVV.

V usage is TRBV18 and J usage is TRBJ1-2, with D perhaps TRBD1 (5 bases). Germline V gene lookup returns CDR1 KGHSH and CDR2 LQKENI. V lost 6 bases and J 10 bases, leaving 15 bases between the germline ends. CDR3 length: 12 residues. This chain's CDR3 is CASSRRDSDYTF. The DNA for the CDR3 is TGTGCCAGCTCCCGAAGAGACAGTGACTACACCTTC.

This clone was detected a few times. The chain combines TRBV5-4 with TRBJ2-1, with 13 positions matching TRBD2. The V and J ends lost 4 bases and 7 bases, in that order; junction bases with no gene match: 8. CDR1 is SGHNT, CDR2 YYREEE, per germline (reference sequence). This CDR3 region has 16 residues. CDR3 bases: TGTGCCAGCAGCCGTGTACTAGCGGGAGGGGGAAATGAGCAGTTCTTC. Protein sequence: CASSRVLAGGGNEQFF.

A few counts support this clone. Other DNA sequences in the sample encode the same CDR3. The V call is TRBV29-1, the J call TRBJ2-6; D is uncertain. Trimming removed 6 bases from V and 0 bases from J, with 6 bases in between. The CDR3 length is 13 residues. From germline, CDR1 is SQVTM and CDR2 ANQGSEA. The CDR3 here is CSVFSSGANVLTF. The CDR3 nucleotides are TGCAGCGTCTTTTCCTCTGGGGCCAACGTCCTGACTTTC.

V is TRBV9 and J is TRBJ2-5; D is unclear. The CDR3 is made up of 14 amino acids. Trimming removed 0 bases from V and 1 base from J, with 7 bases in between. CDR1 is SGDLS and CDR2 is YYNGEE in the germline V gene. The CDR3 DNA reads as TGTGCCAGCAGCGTAGATGTAGTCCAAGAGACCCAGTACTTC. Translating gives CASSVDVVQETQYF.